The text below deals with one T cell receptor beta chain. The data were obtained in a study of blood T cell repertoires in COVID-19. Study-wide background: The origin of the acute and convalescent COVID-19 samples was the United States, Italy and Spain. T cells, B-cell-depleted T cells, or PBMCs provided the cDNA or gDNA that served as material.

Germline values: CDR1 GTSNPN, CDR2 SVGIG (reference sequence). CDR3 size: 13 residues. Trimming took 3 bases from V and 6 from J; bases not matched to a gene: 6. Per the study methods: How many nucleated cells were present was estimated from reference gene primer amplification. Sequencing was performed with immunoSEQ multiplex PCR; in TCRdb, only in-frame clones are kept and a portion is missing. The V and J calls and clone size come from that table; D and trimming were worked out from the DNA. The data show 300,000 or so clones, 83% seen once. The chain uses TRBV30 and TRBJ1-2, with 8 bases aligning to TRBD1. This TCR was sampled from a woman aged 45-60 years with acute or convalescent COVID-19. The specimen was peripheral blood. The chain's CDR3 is CAWSDGQGHGYTF. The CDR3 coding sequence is TGTGCCTGGAGCGACGGACAGGGCCATGGCTACACCTTC.